This entry features one T cell receptor (beta chain) sequence. This specimen comes from a study of blood T cell repertoires in COVID-19. Only in-frame clones appear in the TCRdb table, and some are missing; sequencing was by immunoSEQ multiplex PCR. Of 64,000 or so clones in the sample, approximately 91% are singletons; the top ten hold approximately 1.6%. CDR1 and CDR2 from the germline V gene are LGHNA and YSLEER. The CDR3 totals 13 residues. V was trimmed by 0 bases and J by 9 bases, leaving 6 bases between them. The chain carries TRBV4-3 and TRBJ1-6; D ambiguous. This clonotype originated in a human donor in a cohort sampled during active COVID-19. Sequenced material: peripheral blood. The CDR3 sequence: CASSQEKRSPLHF. CDR3 DNA sequence: TGCGCCAGCAGCCAAGAGAAGCGTTCACCCCTCCACTTT.